This TCR beta chain was captured by sequencing in a study of vaccination and CD4 T cells after COVID-19. As for the study in general: Stimuli were overlapping spike peptide pools of SARS-CoV-2 and three common cold coronaviruses (HCoV-NL63, HCoV-OC43, HCoV-229E).

The table lists this clonotype with a few counts. The antigen remains unidentified. The Oncomine TCR Beta short-read assay was applied to DNA of cultured CD4+ T cells. MiXCR was run by TCRdb on the PCR reads, yielding one entry per CDR3 protein. The data contain around 15,000 distinct CDR3 sequences, 50% to 65% of them seen just once; the ten biggest clones take up approximately 10%. Regarding treatment: approximately 9-day PBMC culture with coronavirus spike peptide pools or control peptides (ViraFEST assay). CDR3 size: 15 residues. The V gene end was trimmed by 0 bases and the J gene end by 6 bases; junction bases not matched to a gene: 10. Germline V gene sequence: CDR1 DFQATT, CDR2 SNEGSKA (reference sequence).

Sequencing used CD4+ T cells from blood, cultured in vitro. The clonotype was recovered from a human donor who had recovered from COVID-19. The rearrangement joins TRBV20-1 to TRBJ2-7; 8 bases map to TRBD1. The CDR3 sequence is CSARDSRAGGGEQYF. CDR3 nucleotides: TGCAGTGCTAGAGATAGTCGGGCAGGGGGCGGCGAGCAGTACTTC.